Presented here are 28 T cell receptor beta chains from one specimen sequenced in a study of graft-versus-host responses after intestinal transplantation. Sequenced by immunoSEQ multiplex PCR; TCRdb stores in-frame clones only, minus some. The table shows roughly 97,000 clones, with 80% to 95% occurring only once. The sample was PBMCs, taken around 68 weeks after intestinal transplant. These receptors were taken from a human patient who received an intestinal transplant, so some T cells may come from the graft donor.

V gene TRBV5-6 combines with J gene TRBJ1-6; D may be TRBD1 (5 bases). The CDR3 covers 17 residues. Trimming took 2 bases from V and 10 from J, leaving 22 bases between them. Per the germline V gene, CDR1 is SGHDT and CDR2 is YYEEEE. CDR3 loop: CASSFAPVGGGRSPLHF. CDR3 nucleotides: TGTGCCAGCAGCTTTGCCCCTGTTGGGGGAGGAAGGTCACCCCTCCACTTT.

V is TRBV7-3 and J is TRBJ1-3; weak D call: TRBD1 (6 bases). This CDR3 is built from 14 residues. Per the germline V gene, CDR1 is SGHTA and CDR2 is FQGTGA. V was cut by 5 bases and J by 2 bases, with 10 bases left in between. In DNA, the CDR3 is TGTGCCAGCAGCCCGGACAGAACTGGAAACACCATATATTTT. It is translated as CASSPDRTGNTIYF.

On this clone: Compared with germline, one end of the junction differs, possibly owing to a read error. V gene TRBV4-1 combines with J gene TRBJ2-6; 7 bases align to TRBD1. The CDR3 consists of 18 residues. CDR1 and CDR2 from the germline V gene are MGHRA and YSYEKL. CDR3 coding DNA: TGCGCCCGAACGCGGTTGGATTGGCCCTACCCAGGGGGCAACGTCCTGACTTTC. As protein: CARTRLDWPYPGGNVLTF.

The rearrangement links TRBV10-2 to TRBJ1-1; 8 bases map to TRBD1. Germline V gene lookup returns CDR1 WSHSY and CDR2 SAAADI. This CDR3 is built from 16 residues. V trimming: 5 bases; J trimming: 0 bases; junction bases outside the gene matches: 8. The CDR3 spells CASSLDRVVMNTEAFF. The CDR3 region has the DNA TGCGCCAGCAGTCTGGACAGGGTCGTCATGAACACTGAAGCTTTCTTT.

The CDR3 here is CASSQETRYEQYF. The CDR3 DNA is TGCGCCAGCAGCCAAGAGACGCGGTACGAGCAGTACTTC. V usage is TRBV4-1 and J usage is TRBJ2-7; D is uncertain. CDR3 length: 13 amino acids. V was shortened by 0 bases and J by 4 bases, with 7 bases between the two germline ends. CDR1 MGHRA and CDR2 YSYEKL come from the germline V gene.

This clone has only one observation. This chain links TRBV5-6 with TRBJ2-3; 10 nucleotides align to TRBD2. J was trimmed by 4 bases and V by 1 base; bases with no gene match: 12. This CDR3 comprises 18 residues. Per the germline V gene, CDR1 is SGHDT and CDR2 is YYEEEE. CDR3 region: CASSLWSGGASWADTQYF. The CDR3 bases are TGTGCCAGCAGCTTGTGGAGCGGGGGGGCGTCGTGGGCAGATACGCAGTATTTT.

The chain has TRBV19 and TRBJ1-1, with 12 positions matching TRBD1. V trimming: 11 bases; J trimming: 0 bases; junction bases outside the gene matches: 10. CDR1 and CDR2 from the germline V gene are LNHDA and SQIVND (reference sequence). This CDR3 spans 16 amino acids. CDR3 sequence: CAVKGQGAVLNTEAFF. The DNA for the CDR3 is TGTGCCGTAAAGGGACAGGGGGCCGTGCTGAACACTGAAGCTTTCTTT.

This clone came up a few times. This rearrangement joins TRBV5-1 to TRBJ2-1; the match to TRBD2 covers 7 bases. The CDR3 extends over 15 amino acids. Germline V gene lookup returns CDR1 SGHRS and CDR2 YFSETQ. V shed 4 bases and J 4 bases; nucleotides not matched to a gene: 8. The CDR3 protein is CASSRPGGGYNEQFF. CDR3 bases: TGCGCCAGCAGCCGGCCGGGGGGTGGGTACAATGAGCAGTTCTTC.

This chain joins TRBV19 and TRBJ1-2, with 7 nucleotides matching TRBD1. CDR3 length: 14 amino acids. V was clipped by 5 bases and J by 4 bases; unmatched bases: 7. CDR1 is LNHDA, CDR2 SQIVND, per germline (reference sequence). CDR3 nucleotide sequence: TGTGCCAGTAGTCACCCGGGACAGATCTATGGCTACACCTTC. This sequence encodes CASSHPGQIYGYTF.

The rearrangement links TRBV7-6 to TRBJ2-3; 10 bases line up with TRBD1. The germline V gene has CDR1 SGHVS and CDR2 FNYEAQ. V lost 4 bases, J lost 4 bases, and 8 bases stayed unmatched. This CDR3 comprises 16 residues. CDR3 DNA sequence: TGTGCCAGCAGCTCCCGGCGGACAGGGGGTCCAGATACGCAGTATTTT. Protein product: CASSSRRTGGPDTQYF.

The chain has TRBV9 and TRBJ2-7; D gene uncertain. The J call is in doubt because the DNA end fits TRBJ2-1 better. The CDR3 length is 15 residues. Germline V CDR1 and CDR2: SGDLS, YYNGEE. In nucleotides, the CDR3 is TGTGCCAGCAGCTCCATCCCCGGACCGCTGAATGAGCAGTTCTTC. It is translated as CASSSIPGPLNEQFF.

The rearrangement links TRBV6-1 to TRBJ1-2; 7 nucleotides line up with TRBD1. CDR3 length: 15 residues. Trimming removed 4 bases from V and 4 bases from J; junction bases left unmatched: 9. The germline CDR1 and CDR2 sequences are MNHNS and SASEGT. The CDR3: CASSGRGTASYGYTF. CDR3 nucleotides: TGTGCCAGCAGTGGAAGAGGGACAGCCTCCTATGGCTACACCTTC.

This clone was seen just once. The genes are TRBV10-3 and TRBJ2-1, with D hard to call. V was cut by 3 bases and J by 8 bases, with 11 bases left in between. This CDR3 spans 13 amino acids. The germline V gene encodes CDR1 ENHRY and CDR2 SYGVKD. CDR3 sequence (DNA): TGTGCCATCAGTGAAGGACCACCGGATGAGCAGTTCTTC. Protein: CAISEGPPDEQFF.

The gene calls are TRBV11-3 and TRBJ2-3; maybe TRBD2 (7 bases). Trimming removed 5 bases at V and 4 bases at J, with 13 bases between. Germline V gene data show CDR1 as SGHNT and CDR2 as YENEEA. The CDR3 loop spans 14 amino acids. CDR3 amino acids: CASSLGGPPDTQYF. DNA for the CDR3: TGTGCCAGCAGCCTCGGGGGGCCCCCAGATACGCAGTATTTT. Complete variable domain (other parts from reference TRBV11-3 and TRBJ2-3): EAGVVQSPRYKIIEKKQPVAFWCNPISGHNTLYWYLQNLGQGPELLIRYENEEAVDDSQLPKDRFSAERLKGVDSTLKIQPAELGDSAVYLCASSLGGPPDTQYFGPGTRLTVL.

The CDR3 loop is CAGSGPYGYTF. In DNA form, the CDR3 reads TGTGCCGGGTCGGGCCCTTATGGCTACACCTTC. The J gene is TRBJ1-2, the V gene TRBV19, with D unresolved. The V end lost 11 bases, the J end lost 5 bases, and 12 bases lay between the germline ends. Germline V gene sequence: CDR1 LNHDA, CDR2 SQIVND (reference sequence). This CDR3 is built from 11 residues.

The chain couples TRBV4-1 to TRBJ1-1; no clear D gene. Germline values: CDR1 MGHRA, CDR2 YSYEKL. The CDR3 consists of 15 residues. V gave up 5 bases and J gave up 2 bases, with 15 bases separating them. Here the CDR3 DNA reads TGCGCCAGCAGCGCCGGGATCCAACATAACACTGAAGCTTTCTTT. Residues: CASSAGIQHNTEAFF.

This clone was observed a handful of times. This sequence joins TRBV27 and TRBJ2-7; D might be TRBD2 (5 bases). The CDR3 is 14 residues long. Germline CDR1 is MNHEY and CDR2 is SMNVEV (reference sequence). V was shortened by 2 bases and J by 3 bases, with 11 bases between the two germline ends. Here the CDR3 DNA reads TGTGCCAGCAGTTTAAGTCAGGAGGTCTACGAGCAGTACTTC. It yields the protein CASSLSQEVYEQYF.

CDR3 residues: CASSPSPGGETEAFF. The CDR3 DNA is TGTGCCAGCTCACCAAGTCCAGGGGGGGAAACTGAAGCTTTCTTT. The chain has TRBV18 and TRBJ1-1, with 7 bases fitting TRBD1. The CDR3 totals 15 residues. V trimming: 2 bases; J trimming: 5 bases; junction bases outside the gene matches: 8. CDR1 KGHSH and CDR2 LQKENI come from the germline V gene.

V is TRBV9 and J is TRBJ2-1, with no clear D. V was cut by 0 bases and J by 8 bases, with 9 bases left in between. From germline, CDR1 is SGDLS and CDR2 YYNGEE. There are 13 residues in the CDR3. The CDR3 nucleotides are TGTGCCAGCAGCGTAGGCACAGTCGATGAGCAGTTCTTC. It is translated as CASSVGTVDEQFF.

The chain has TRBV14 and TRBJ2-7; possibly TRBD1 for D (5 bases). The CDR3 is 13 residues long. Trimming pared 7 bases from V and 6 bases from J, leaving 16 bases between. CDR1 and CDR2 from the germline V gene are SGHDN and FVKESK. The CDR3 reads CASNVGLSGEQYF. The CDR3, as DNA: TGTGCCAGCAACGTGGGGCTTTCGGGCGAGCAGTACTTC.

The chain combines TRBV29-1 with TRBJ1-2; D is possibly TRBD1 (5 bases). V dropped 1 base and J dropped 3 bases, with 12 bases sitting between them. CDR1 and CDR2 from the germline V gene are SQVTM and ANQGSEA. This CDR3 has 14 amino acids. The CDR3 loop is CSVEGGREDYGYTF. CDR3 in DNA: TGCAGCGTTGAAGGGGGCAGGGAAGACTATGGCTACACCTTC.

This chain joins TRBV7-9 and TRBJ2-1, with 8 bases aligning to TRBD2. Looked up from germline, CDR1 is SEHNR and CDR2 is FQNEAQ (reference sequence). The CDR3 sequence is 14 residues long. J was trimmed by 7 bases and V by 3 bases; bases with no gene match: 5. CDR3 in DNA: TGTGCCAGCAGCTTTGGCGGGGGGTCGAATGAGCAGTTCTTC. It codes for CASSFGGGSNEQFF.

The genes are TRBV6-4 and TRBJ2-7; no reliable D call. The V gene's germline CDR1 is MRHNA and CDR2 SNTAGT. V dropped 2 bases and J dropped 7 bases, with 15 bases sitting between them. This CDR3 region has 14 residues. CDR3 region: CASSDSIGLGEQYF. The CDR3 bases are TGTGCCAGCAGTGACAGTATAGGATTAGGGGAGCAGTACTTC.

The chain recombines TRBV6-5 with TRBJ1-1; tentative D call: TRBD1 (6 bases). The germline CDR1 and CDR2 sequences are MNHEY and SVGAGI. The CDR3 is 14 amino acids. Trimming shortened V by 6 bases and J by 6 bases, and 17 bases separated the two germline ends. The CDR3 sequence: CASRTGAGVAEAFF. The CDR3 DNA reads TGTGCCAGCAGAACTGGGGCAGGGGTAGCTGAAGCTTTCTTT.

The V and J genes are TRBV2 and TRBJ1-4, with unresolved D. CDR3 length equals 14 residues. V was cut by 6 bases and J by 8 bases, with 16 bases left in between. The germline CDR1 and CDR2 sequences are SNHLY and FYNNEI. For the CDR3, the DNA is TGTGCCAGCAGCGAATATACCGCAAAAGAAAAACTGTTTTTT. Translated: CASSEYTAKEKLFF.

The gene calls are TRBV6-1 and TRBJ1-2; D unresolved. Trimming left V 0 bases short and J 0 bases short, with 14 bases between. From germline, CDR1 is MNHNS and CDR2 SASEGT. There are 17 residues in the CDR3. The CDR3 DNA reads as TGTGCCAGCAGTGAAGCGCTCATTGGGGTAGCTAACTATGGCTACACCTTC. This codes for CASSEALIGVANYGYTF.

The V gene is TRBV5-6, the J gene TRBJ2-7; no clear D. The V gene's germline CDR1 is SGHDT and CDR2 YYEEEE. V lost 0 bases and J 0 bases, leaving 13 bases between the germline ends. The CDR3 sequence is 16 residues long. The CDR3 DNA is TGTGCCAGCAGCTTGGAAGGTCGCAGAAGCTCCTACGAGCAGTACTTC. Residues: CASSLEGRRSSYEQYF.

The chain combines TRBV7-9 with TRBJ2-1, with unresolved D. Trimming cost V 4 bases and J 6 bases, with 10 bases left between them. The CDR3 is 13 amino acids. Germline V lookup: CDR1 SEHNR, CDR2 FQNEAQ (reference sequence). CDR3 loop: CASSWRGVNEQFF. Here the CDR3 DNA reads TGTGCCAGCAGCTGGAGAGGTGTCAATGAGCAGTTCTTC.